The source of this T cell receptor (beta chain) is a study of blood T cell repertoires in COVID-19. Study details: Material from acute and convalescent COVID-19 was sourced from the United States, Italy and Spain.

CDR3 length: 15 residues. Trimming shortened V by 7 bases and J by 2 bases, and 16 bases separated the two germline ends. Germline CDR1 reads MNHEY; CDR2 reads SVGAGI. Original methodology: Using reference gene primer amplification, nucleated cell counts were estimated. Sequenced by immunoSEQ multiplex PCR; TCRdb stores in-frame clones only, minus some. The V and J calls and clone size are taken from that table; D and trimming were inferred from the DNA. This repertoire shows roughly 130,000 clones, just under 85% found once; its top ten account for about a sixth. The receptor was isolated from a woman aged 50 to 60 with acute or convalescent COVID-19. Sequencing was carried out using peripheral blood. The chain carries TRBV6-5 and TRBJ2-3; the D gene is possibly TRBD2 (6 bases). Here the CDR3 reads CASTRGGTFTDTQYF. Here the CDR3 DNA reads TGTGCCAGCACTCGAGGCGGGACCTTCACAGATACGCAGTATTTT.